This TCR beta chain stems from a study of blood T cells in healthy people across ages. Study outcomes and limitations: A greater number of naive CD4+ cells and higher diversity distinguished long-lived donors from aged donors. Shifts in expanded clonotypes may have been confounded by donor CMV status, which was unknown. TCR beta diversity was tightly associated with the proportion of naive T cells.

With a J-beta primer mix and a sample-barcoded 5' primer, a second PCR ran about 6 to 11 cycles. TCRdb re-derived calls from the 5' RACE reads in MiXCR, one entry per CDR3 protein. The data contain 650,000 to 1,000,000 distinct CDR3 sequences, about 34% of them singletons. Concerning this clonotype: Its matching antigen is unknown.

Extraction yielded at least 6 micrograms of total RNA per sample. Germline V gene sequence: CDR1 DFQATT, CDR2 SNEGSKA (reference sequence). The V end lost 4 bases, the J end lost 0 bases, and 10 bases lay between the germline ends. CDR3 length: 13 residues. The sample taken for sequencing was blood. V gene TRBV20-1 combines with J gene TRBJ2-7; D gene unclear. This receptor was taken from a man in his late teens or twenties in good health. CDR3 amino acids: CSAIKRSSYEQYF. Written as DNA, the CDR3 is TGCAGTGCTATCAAACGGAGCTCCTACGAGCAGTACTTC.